The rows below give T cell receptor beta chains drawn from one sample of a study of cytomegalovirus exposure and HLA in healthy donors. Measured with immunoSEQ multiplex PCR; TCRdb has only the in-frame clones, and not every one. The sample holds some 76,000 clones. Sequenced sample: PBMCs. The receptors stem from a man aged 35 to 55 in good health and CMV-seronegative. The CDR3 runs from the conserved cysteine through the conserved F or W. Each record gives: D gene, J gene, clone size, V gene, CDR3 DNA, CDR3 protein. A D gene is named only where the DNA matches it firmly. Not every row has a clone size; where given, it reads once, few, many or a size class.

D gene: TRBD2
J gene: TRBJ2-1
clone size: NA
V gene: TRBV30
CDR3 DNA: TGTGCCTGGAGTTCCCGACTAGCGGGAGCTACCTACAATGAGCAGTTCTTC
CDR3 protein: CAWSSRLAGATYNEQFF

D gene: NA
J gene: TRBJ1-3
clone size: NA
V gene: TRBV7-9
CDR3 DNA: TGTGCCAGCAGCTTGAAGGGGCCTGGAAACACCATATATTTT
CDR3 protein: CASSLKGPGNTIYF

D gene: NA
J gene: TRBJ2-7
clone size: medium-sized
V gene: TRBV6-6
CDR3 DNA: TGTGCCAGCAGTCCCAGGGCTTCCTACGAGCAGTACTTC
CDR3 protein: CASSPRASYEQYF

D gene: NA
J gene: TRBJ2-7
clone size: NA
V gene: TRBV11-2
CDR3 DNA: TGTGCCAGCAGCTTAGGAGTAGCTTACGAGCAGTACTTC
CDR3 protein: CASSLGVAYEQYF

D gene: NA
J gene: TRBJ1-3
clone size: NA
V gene: TRBV4-3
CDR3 DNA: TGCGCCAGCAGCCCCTCAAAAGGGGTCTCTGGAAACACCATATATTTT
CDR3 protein: CASSPSKGVSGNTIYF

D gene: NA
J gene: TRBJ2-7
clone size: NA
V gene: TRBV4-3
CDR3 DNA: TGCGCCAGCAGCCTTTACCTCCCATTCAGGTGTGGCTACGAGCAGTACTTC
CDR3 protein: CASSLYLPFRCGYEQYF

D gene: TRBD1
J gene: TRBJ1-2
clone size: NA
V gene: TRBV29-1
CDR3 DNA: TGCAGCGTTGAAGAATCGCAGGGGGCGGAGTATGGCTACACCTTC
CDR3 protein: CSVEESQGAEYGYTF

D gene: NA
J gene: TRBJ1-3
clone size: NA
V gene: TRBV6-5
CDR3 DNA: TGTGCCAGCAAAACCGGTGGAAACACCATATATTTT
CDR3 protein: CASKTGGNTIYF

D gene: TRBD1
J gene: TRBJ1-2
clone size: NA
V gene: TRBV29-1
CDR3 DNA: TGCAGCGTTTTTAGGGACAGGGAGTTCGATGGCTACACCTTC
CDR3 protein: CSVFRDREFDGYTF

D gene: NA
J gene: TRBJ2-7
clone size: NA
V gene: TRBV7-9
CDR3 DNA: TGTGCCAGCAGCTTACGAGGGATCGAGCAGTACTTC
CDR3 protein: CASSLRGIEQYF

D gene: TRBD1
J gene: TRBJ1-2
clone size: NA
V gene: TRBV27
CDR3 DNA: TGTGCCAGCTCCCTAACAGGGGTCTATGGCTACACCTTC
CDR3 protein: CASSLTGVYGYTF

D gene: TRBD2
J gene: TRBJ2-7
clone size: NA
V gene: TRBV7-9
CDR3 DNA: TGTGCCAGCAGCCCACTAGCGGGGGATCTCCACGAGCAGTACTTC
CDR3 protein: CASSPLAGDLHEQYF

D gene: TRBD1
J gene: TRBJ1-1
clone size: NA
V gene: TRBV6-5
CDR3 DNA: TGTGCCAGCACCAACATGGGACAGGGGGCATCAGCTTTCTTT
CDR3 protein: CASTNMGQGASAFF

D gene: TRBD2
J gene: TRBJ2-2
clone size: NA
V gene: TRBV5-1
CDR3 DNA: TGCGCCAGCAGCCCGGTCGGGAGGGGCGCGAACACCGGGGAGCTGTTTTTT
CDR3 protein: CASSPVGRGANTGELFF

D gene: NA
J gene: TRBJ2-7
clone size: NA
V gene: TRBV29-1
CDR3 DNA: TGCAGCGTCAGTCAGGGGGGCCGCGAGCAGTACTTC
CDR3 protein: CSVSQGGREQYF

D gene: TRBD2
J gene: TRBJ2-1
clone size: NA
V gene: TRBV6-5
CDR3 DNA: TGTGCCAGCAGCCAGGGGACTAGCGGGGGGCCCCGGCAGTTCTTC
CDR3 protein: CASSQGTSGGPRQFF

D gene: NA
J gene: TRBJ2-3
clone size: NA
V gene: TRBV15
CDR3 DNA: TGTGCCACCCGTGACCCCACTACAGGGTCAGGGGATACGCAGTATTTT
CDR3 protein: CATRDPTTGSGDTQYF

D gene: NA
J gene: TRBJ1-1
clone size: NA
V gene: TRBV18
CDR3 DNA: TGTGCCAGCTCACCATCTGAACGGCGGGCTTTCTTT
CDR3 protein: CASSPSERRAFF

D gene: NA
J gene: TRBJ1-3
clone size: NA
V gene: TRBV4-1
CDR3 DNA: TGCGCCAGCAGCCCAGACGGCCAGTCGGGTGACACCATATATTTT
CDR3 protein: CASSPDGQSGDTIYF

D gene: TRBD1
J gene: TRBJ2-7
clone size: NA
V gene: TRBV4-2
CDR3 DNA: TGTGCCAGCAGCCGGGACAGAACCTACGAGCAGTACTTC
CDR3 protein: CASSRDRTYEQYF

D gene: TRBD1
J gene: TRBJ2-7
clone size: NA
V gene: TRBV10-3
CDR3 DNA: TGTGCCATCCTCTCCCCCGGGCAGGGGGCAAACGAGCAGTACTTC
CDR3 protein: CAILSPGQGANEQYF

D gene: NA
J gene: TRBJ1-5
clone size: NA
V gene: TRBV2
CDR3 DNA: TGTGCCAGCAGTGAACAGGGACTCGGTCAGCCCCAGCATTTT
CDR3 protein: CASSEQGLGQPQHF

D gene: NA
J gene: TRBJ1-5
clone size: NA
V gene: TRBV5-6
CDR3 DNA: TGTGCCAGCAGCTGGGGGGGAGGGCAGGGCGGGGGCAATCAGCCCCAGCATTTT
CDR3 protein: CASSWGGGQGGGNQPQHF

D gene: TRBD1
J gene: TRBJ2-3
clone size: NA
V gene: TRBV4-2
CDR3 DNA: TGTGCCAGCAGCTCAGGGGGTTCAGGGGGCACAGATACGCAGTATTTT
CDR3 protein: CASSSGGSGGTDTQYF

D gene: TRBD1
J gene: TRBJ2-7
clone size: NA
V gene: TRBV5-1
CDR3 DNA: TGCGCCAGCAGCTTGGAAGGACAGGGTGGGTACGAGCAGTACTTC
CDR3 protein: CASSLEGQGGYEQYF

D gene: NA
J gene: TRBJ2-2
clone size: NA
V gene: TRBV6-1
CDR3 DNA: TGTGCCAGCCCTATCCATTCCACCGGGGAGCTGTTTTTT
CDR3 protein: CASPIHSTGELFF

D gene: TRBD1
J gene: TRBJ1-5
clone size: NA
V gene: TRBV19
CDR3 DNA: TGTGCCAGTAGCCCGGACAGGGGAAGTCAGCCCCAGCATTTT
CDR3 protein: CASSPDRGSQPQHF

D gene: TRBD1
J gene: TRBJ1-5
clone size: NA
V gene: TRBV10-2
CDR3 DNA: TGCGCCAGCAGTGCTCCCGGGACAGTTAGCAATCAGCCCCAGCATTTT
CDR3 protein: CASSAPGTVSNQPQHF